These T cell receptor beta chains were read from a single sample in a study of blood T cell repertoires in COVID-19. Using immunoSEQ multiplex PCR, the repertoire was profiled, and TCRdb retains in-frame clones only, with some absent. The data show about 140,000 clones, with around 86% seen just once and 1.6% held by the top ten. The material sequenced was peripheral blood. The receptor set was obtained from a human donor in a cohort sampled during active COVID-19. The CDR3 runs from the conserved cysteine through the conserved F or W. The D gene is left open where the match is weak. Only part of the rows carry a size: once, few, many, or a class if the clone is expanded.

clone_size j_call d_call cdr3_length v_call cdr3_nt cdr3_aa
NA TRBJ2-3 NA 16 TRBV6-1 TGTGCCAGCAGTGGGAGGGAAGGGGTGGGCACAGATACGCAGTATTTT CASSGREGVGTDTQYF
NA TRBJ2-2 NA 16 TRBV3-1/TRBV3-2 TGTGCCAGCAGCCAACTCCCGGACTTATACACCGGGGAGCTGTTTTTT CASSQLPDLYTGELFF
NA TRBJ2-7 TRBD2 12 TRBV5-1 TGCGCCAGCAGGGTAGCGGGGGGAGAGCAGTACTTC CASRVAGGEQYF
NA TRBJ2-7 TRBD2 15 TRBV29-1 TGCAGCGTTGTCGAAGAAGCGGGGGCCCCCTACGAGCAGTACTTC CSVVEEAGAPYEQYF
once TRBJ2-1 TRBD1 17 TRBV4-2 TGTGCCAGCAGCCAAGATTGGGCGGGACAGGGAAGCGCCTGGCAGTTCTTC CASSQDWAGQGSAWQFF
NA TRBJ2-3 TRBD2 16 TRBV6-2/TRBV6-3 TGTGCCAGCAGTTCACCTTTAGGCGGGAGAGTTGCTACGCAGTATTTT CASSSPLGGRVATQYF
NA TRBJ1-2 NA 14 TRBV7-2 TGTGCCAGCAGCCGGGGCCCTCCGGAGGGTGGCTACACCTTC CASSRGPPEGGYTF
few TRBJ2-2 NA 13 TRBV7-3 TGTGCCAGCAGCCAACAGTACACCGGGGAGCTGTTTTTT CASSQQYTGELFF
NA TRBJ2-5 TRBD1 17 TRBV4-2 TGTGCCAGCAGCCAAGATGGAACAGGGGGCCTCCAAGAGACCCAGTACTTC CASSQDGTGGLQETQYF
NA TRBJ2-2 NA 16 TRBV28 TGTGCCAGCAACAAACCAGGGGTCGCGAACACCGGGGAGCTGTTTTTT CASNKPGVANTGELFF
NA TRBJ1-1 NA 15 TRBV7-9 TGTGCCAGCAGCCCACGGACATTCATGAACACTGAAGCTTTCTTT CASSPRTFMNTEAFF
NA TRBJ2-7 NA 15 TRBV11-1 TGTGCCAGCAGCTTAGGGTCTGGACAGCCTATCGAGCAGTACTTC CASSLGSGQPIEQYF
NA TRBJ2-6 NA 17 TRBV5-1 TGCGCCAGCAGCTTGGCGGGAAGGTCCTCTGGGGCCAACGTCCTGACTTTC CASSLAGRSSGANVLTF
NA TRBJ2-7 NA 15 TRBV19 TGTGCCAGTAGTATTGAAGCGACTAGTCCCTACGAGCAGTACTTC CASSIEATSPYEQYF
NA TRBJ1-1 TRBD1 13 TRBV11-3 TGTGCCAGCAGCCGAAGGACAGGGACCGAAGCTTTCTTT CASSRRTGTEAFF
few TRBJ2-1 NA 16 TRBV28 TGTGCCAGCAGTCACCGTCAGGGTCTCTCCTACAATGAGCAGTTCTTC CASSHRQGLSYNEQFF
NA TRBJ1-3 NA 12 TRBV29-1 TGCAGCGCAGGGGAATCAGGAAACACCATATATTTT CSAGESGNTIYF
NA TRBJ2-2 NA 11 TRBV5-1 TGCGCCAGCAGCTCCTTAGGGGAGCTGTTTTTT CASSSLGELFF
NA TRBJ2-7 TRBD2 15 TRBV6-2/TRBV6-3 TGTGCCAGCAGTTCCCCGGGGGGTTTTACCTACGAGCAGTACTTC CASSSPGGFTYEQYF
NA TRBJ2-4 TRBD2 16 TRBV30 TGTGCCTGGAGCGCGGGACTAGCGGGAGCCAAAAACATTCAGTACTTC CAWSAGLAGAKNIQYF
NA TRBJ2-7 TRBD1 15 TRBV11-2 TGTGCCAGCACCTTACCGGGACAGAGCTCCTACGAGCAGTACTTC CASTLPGQSSYEQYF
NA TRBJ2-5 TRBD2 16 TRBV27 TGTGCCAGCAGTTTATCGTTAGCGGGAGTCACGGGGACCCAGTACTTC CASSLSLAGVTGTQYF
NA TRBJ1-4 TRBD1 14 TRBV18 TGTGCCAGCTCACCAGAGGGGGCTTGGGAAAAACTGTTTTTT CASSPEGAWEKLFF
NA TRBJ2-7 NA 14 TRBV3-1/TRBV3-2 TGTGCCAGCAGCCAAGGGCAGAAGACATACGAGCAGTACTTC CASSQGQKTYEQYF
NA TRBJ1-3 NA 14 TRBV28 TGTGCCAGCAGTTTCGGTTACTCTGGAAACACCATATATTTT CASSFGYSGNTIYF
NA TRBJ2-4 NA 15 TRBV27 TGTGCCAGCAGTTTAATTTCTCACTCTAAAAACATTCAGTACTTC CASSLISHSKNIQYF
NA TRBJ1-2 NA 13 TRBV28 TGTGCCAGCATCCGTGGGGCCGGGGGTGGCTACACCTTC CASIRGAGGGYTF
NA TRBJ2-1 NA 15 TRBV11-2 TGTGCCAGCAGCTTTGGGGTGGCGGGTGAGGGTGAGCAGTTCTTC CASSFGVAGEGEQFF
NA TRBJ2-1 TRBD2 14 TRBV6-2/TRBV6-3 TGTGCCAGCACCCCCCCCACGGGAGGCAATGAGCAGTTCTTC CASTPPTGGNEQFF
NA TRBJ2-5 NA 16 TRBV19 TGTGCCAGTAGTATCAGGGCAGGAGGGCCTATAGAGACCCAGTACTTC CASSIRAGGPIETQYF
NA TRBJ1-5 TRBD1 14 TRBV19 TGTGCCAGTAGTGGACAGGTAGGGAATCAGCCCCAGCATTTT CASSGQVGNQPQHF
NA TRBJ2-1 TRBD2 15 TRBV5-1 TGCGCCAGCTCCCGAACTAGCGGGCAGTACAATGAGCAGTTCTTC CASSRTSGQYNEQFF
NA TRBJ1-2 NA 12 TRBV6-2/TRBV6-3 TGTGCCAGCAGTTTCCCAGGCTATGGCTACACCTTC CASSFPGYGYTF
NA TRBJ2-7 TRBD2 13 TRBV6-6 TGTGCCACCCTCCAAACTAGCGGCTACGAGCAGTACTTC CATLQTSGYEQYF
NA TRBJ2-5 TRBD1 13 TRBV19 TGTGCCAGCAGGGACAGGGGAAAGGAGACCCAGTACTTC CASRDRGKETQYF
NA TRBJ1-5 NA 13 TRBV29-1 TGCAGCGTTGGGCCGCATAGCAATCAGCCCCAGCATTTT CSVGPHSNQPQHF
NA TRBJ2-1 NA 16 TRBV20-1 TGCAGTGCTAGTCCTCGGGAGCTCCCGCCTTACAATGAGCAGTTCTTC CSASPRELPPYNEQFF
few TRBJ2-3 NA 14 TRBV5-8 TGTGCCAGCAGCTTAAGGCAGGGAGGAGATACGCAGTATTTT CASSLRQGGDTQYF
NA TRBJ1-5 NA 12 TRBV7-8 TGTGCCAGCAGCTTTTCCCGGCAGCCCCAGCATTTT CASSFSRQPQHF
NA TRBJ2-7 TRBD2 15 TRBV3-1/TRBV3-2 TGTGCCAGCAGCCAAGCAGCGGGGGTAATCTACGAGCAGTACTTC CASSQAAGVIYEQYF
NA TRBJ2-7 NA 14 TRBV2 TGTGCCAGCAGAGCACAGCTCCCTCCCTACGAGCAGTACTTC CASRAQLPPYEQYF
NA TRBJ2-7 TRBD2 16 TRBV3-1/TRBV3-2 TGTGCCAGCAGCCCAGTCGCTAGCGGGAGCCTTTACGAGCAGTACTTC CASSPVASGSLYEQYF
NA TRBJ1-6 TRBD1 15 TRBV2 TGTGCCAGCAAGCTACAGGGGATTTATAATTCACCCCTCCACTTT CASKLQGIYNSPLHF
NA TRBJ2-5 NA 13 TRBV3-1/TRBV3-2 TGTGCCAGCAGCCAAGATCAGGGGGAGACCCAGTACTTC CASSQDQGETQYF
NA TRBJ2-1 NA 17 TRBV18 TGTGCCAGCTCACCCGAGGAGGGGTTCGGCTCCTACAATGAGCAGTTCTTC CASSPEEGFGSYNEQFF
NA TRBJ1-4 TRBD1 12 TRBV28 TGTGCCAGCAGCCTCCAGGGGGGTAAACTGTTTTTT CASSLQGGKLFF
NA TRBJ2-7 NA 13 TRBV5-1 TGCGCCAGCAGCTCCGCGGGGCTCTACGAGCAGTACTTC CASSSAGLYEQYF
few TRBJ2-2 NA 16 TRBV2 TGTGCCAGCAGTCCTGATGGCTCAGGGCGCACCGGGGAGCTGTTTTTT CASSPDGSGRTGELFF
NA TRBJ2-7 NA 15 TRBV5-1 TGCGCCAGCAGCTTTCAGGAGGCGCATTTTGGCGAGCAGTACTTC CASSFQEAHFGEQYF